The rows below give T cell receptor beta chains drawn from one sample of a study of cytomegalovirus exposure and HLA in healthy donors. The method was immunoSEQ multiplex PCR; TCRdb's version includes in-frame clones alone and lacks a portion of them. Of approximately 170,000 clones in the sample, roughly 79% are singletons; the top ten hold under 2.5%. Specimen: PBMCs. The source is a woman aged 25-40 years in good health and CMV-seropositive. CDR3s include the opening cysteine and the closing phenylalanine or tryptophan. A D gene is named only where the DNA matches it firmly. A clone size is listed for some rows: how often the clone was seen (once, few, many), or a class if it is expanded.

D | J | size | V | CDR3 | DNA
TRBD1 | TRBJ1-2 | . | TRBV5-1 | CASSSGTVANYGYTF | TGCGCCAGCAGCTCCGGGACAGTAGCTAACTATGGCTACACCTTC
TRBD1 | TRBJ2-7 | . | TRBV5-4 | CASSWGQGGRATYEQYF | TGTGCCAGCAGCTGGGGACAGGGGGGCCGGGCGACCTACGAGCAGTACTTC
TRBD1 | TRBJ2-4 | . | TRBV10-2 | CASTQGDIQYF | TGCGCCAGCACCCAGGGGGACATTCAGTACTTC
. | TRBJ1-3 | once | TRBV2 | CASSREAGAAGNTIYF | TGTGCCAGCAGTAGGGAGGCGGGGGCGGCTGGAAACACCATATATTTT
. | TRBJ1-1 | once | TRBV7-2 | CATYQRGLNTEAFF | TGTGCCACCTATCAGCGGGGCCTTAACACTGAAGCTTTCTTT
. | TRBJ2-7 | . | TRBV7-8 | CASSLSDIVGEHYF | TGTGCCAGCAGCTTAAGCGACATTGTCGGGGAGCATTACTTC
. | TRBJ1-1 | . | TRBV19 | CASSSVTNTEAFF | TGTGCCAGTAGTAGCGTAACGAACACTGAAGCTTTCTTT
TRBD1 | TRBJ1-1 | . | TRBV5-5 | CASSREGQGLTEAFF | TGTGCCAGCAGCCGGGAGGGACAGGGGCTAACTGAAGCTTTCTTT
TRBD1 | TRBJ1-6 | . | TRBV9 | CASSRGTGIKALHF | TGTGCCAGCAGTCGTGGGACAGGGATCAAGGCCCTCCACTTT
TRBD1 | TRBJ2-7 | . | TRBV7-2 | CASRRTGTGSYEQYF | TGTGCCAGCAGGAGGACCGGGACAGGGTCCTACGAGCAGTACTTC
. | TRBJ2-3 | . | TRBV7-8 | CASSLVAGVTDTQYF | TGTGCCAGCAGCTTAGTTGCAGGGGTGACAGATACGCAGTATTTT
TRBD1 | TRBJ1-2 | few | TRBV7-4 | CASSSRPLQGYNYGYTF | TGTGCCAGCAGCTCCCGCCCTTTACAGGGGTACAACTATGGCTACACCTTC
. | TRBJ1-1 | . | TRBV5-1 | CASSLHRGGAEAFF | TGCGCCAGCAGCTTACATAGGGGAGGTGCTGAAGCTTTCTTT
TRBD1 | TRBJ2-7 | . | TRBV10-3 | CAISESEQGASEQYF | TGTGCCATCAGTGAGTCGGAACAGGGGGCGAGCGAGCAGTACTTC
. | TRBJ1-2 | . | TRBV6-5 | CASSPGQGGRDGYTF | TGTGCCAGCAGCCCCGGTCAGGGCGGTCGAGATGGCTACACCTTC
. | TRBJ1-1 | . | TRBV7-8 | CASSQSEGQFGTEAFF | TGTGCCAGCAGCCAGTCGGAGGGTCAATTTGGCACTGAAGCTTTCTTT
. | TRBJ1-2 | . | TRBV5-1 | CASNLDGVYGYTF | TGCGCCAGCAACTTGGACGGAGTCTATGGCTACACCTTC
. | TRBJ1-1 | . | TRBV5-1 | CASSSQQGRYTEAFF | TGCGCCAGCAGCTCTCAACAGGGAAGGTACACTGAAGCTTTCTTT
TRBD1 | TRBJ1-2 | . | TRBV29-1 | CSVSSGGLDYGYTF | TGCAGCGTTAGTTCAGGGGGCTTGGACTATGGCTACACCTTC
. | TRBJ2-6 | once | TRBV6-5 | CASSAGTSHVLTF | TGTGCCAGCAGTGCCGGGACATCACACGTCCTGACTTTC
TRBD2 | TRBJ2-7 | . | TRBV19 | CASSIVPAGSGEQYF | TGTGCCAGTAGTATAGTTCCAGCGGGAAGCGGCGAGCAGTACTTC
. | TRBJ1-1 | . | TRBV19 | CASSMSTEAFF | TGTGCCAGTAGTATGAGCACTGAAGCTTTCTTT
TRBD1 | TRBJ2-7 | . | TRBV9 | CASSATQGSLNEQYF | TGTGCCAGCAGCGCAACACAGGGGAGTTTAAACGAGCAGTACTTC
TRBD1 | TRBJ1-1 | . | TRBV5-4 | CASSSGQGARGTEAFF | TGTGCCAGCAGCTCCGGACAGGGGGCGCGAGGGACTGAAGCTTTCTTT
. | TRBJ1-6 | . | TRBV30 | CAWVSSGNSPLHF | TGTGCCTGGGTCTCATCGGGGAATTCACCCCTCCACTTT
TRBD1 | TRBJ1-6 | . | TRBV18 | CASSFSGSTGPNSPLHF | TGTGCCAGCTCTTTCTCGGGCTCGACAGGGCCTAATTCACCCCTCCACTTT
TRBD1 | TRBJ1-6 | . | TRBV7-9 | CASSASGGNSPLHF | TGTGCCAGCAGCGCATCAGGGGGCAATTCACCCCTCCACTTT
. | TRBJ1-2 | . | TRBV7-9 | CASSPQGSDGYTF | TGTGCCAGCAGTCCCCAGGGAAGCGATGGCTACACCTTC
TRBD1 | TRBJ2-5 | . | TRBV28 | CASSIQGARTETQYF | TGTGCCAGCAGTATACAGGGGGCAAGGACGGAGACCCAGTACTTC
. | TRBJ1-3 | . | TRBV19 | CASSIVGGNSGNTIYF | TGTGCCAGTAGTATTGTGGGGGGAAACTCTGGAAACACCATATATTTT
. | TRBJ2-4 | . | TRBV4-3 | CASSQVGAVSSIQYF | TGCGCCAGCAGCCAAGTTGGGGCAGTTAGCTCAATTCAGTACTTC
TRBD1 | TRBJ1-2 | . | TRBV30 | CAWSVLRQGPYGYTF | TGTGCCTGGAGTGTATTACGACAGGGGCCCTATGGCTACACCTTC
. | TRBJ1-2 | . | TRBV18 | CASSLTAADGYTF | TGTGCCAGCTCACTGACAGCTGCTGATGGCTACACCTTC
. | TRBJ1-2 | . | TRBV2 | CASSVGTARFYGYTF | TGTGCCAGCAGTGTAGGGACTGCAAGGTTTTATGGCTACACCTTC
TRBD1 | TRBJ2-7 | . | TRBV11-3 | CASSPGTVFYEQYF | TGTGCCAGCAGCCCCGGGACAGTCTTTTACGAGCAGTACTTC
. | TRBJ1-2 | few | TRBV7-9 | CASSLRGNGYTF | TGTGCCAGCAGCTTAAGAGGCAATGGCTACACCTTC
TRBD1 | TRBJ2-7 | . | TRBV29-1 | CSVVRDRDSYEQYF | TGCAGCGTTGTACGGGACAGAGACTCCTACGAGCAGTACTTC